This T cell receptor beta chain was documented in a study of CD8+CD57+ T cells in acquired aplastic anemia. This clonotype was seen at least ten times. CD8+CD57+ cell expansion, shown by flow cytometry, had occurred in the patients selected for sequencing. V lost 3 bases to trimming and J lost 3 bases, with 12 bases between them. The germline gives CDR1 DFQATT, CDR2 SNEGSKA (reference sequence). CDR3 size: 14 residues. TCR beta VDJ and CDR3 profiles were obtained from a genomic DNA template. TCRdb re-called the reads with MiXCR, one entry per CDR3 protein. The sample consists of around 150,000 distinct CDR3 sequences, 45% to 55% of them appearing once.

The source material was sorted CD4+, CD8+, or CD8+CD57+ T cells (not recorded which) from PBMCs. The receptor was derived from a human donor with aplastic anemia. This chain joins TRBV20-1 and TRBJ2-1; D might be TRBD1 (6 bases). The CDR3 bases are TGCAGTGCTAGGGACAGCCGGAGCTACAATGAGCAGTTCTTC. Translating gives CSARDSRSYNEQFF.